These T cell receptor beta chains were read from a single sample in a study of blood T cell repertoires in COVID-19. Only in-frame clones appear in the TCRdb table, and some are missing; sequencing was by immunoSEQ multiplex PCR. The sample has fewer than 180,000 clones; about nine tenths are singletons. Input material: peripheral blood. These receptors were obtained from a woman in her sixties with active or convalescent COVID-19. Both conserved end residues are part of each CDR3. Fields, in order: V gene, J gene, D gene, clone size, CDR3 DNA, CDR3 protein. The D gene is left open where the match is weak. Size is omitted from some rows. Given values are once, few, many or a class for expanded clones.

>TRBV7-2|TRBJ2-3|TRBD2|-
TGTGCCAGCAGCTTTAGCGGGGGAAGCACAGATACGCAGTATTTT
CASSFSGGSTDTQYF
>TRBV7-9|TRBJ2-1|-|-
TGTGCCAGCAGCTTAGGGGGGGACAGCTACAATGAGCAGTTCTTC
CASSLGGDSYNEQFF
>TRBV29-1|TRBJ2-3|-|-
TGCAGCGTCAGATCGGGAGTCGTCACAGATACGCAGTATTTT
CSVRSGVVTDTQYF
>TRBV6-5|TRBJ1-1|TRBD1|-
TGTGCCAGCAGCAACTGGGGACAGGGGGCTACTGAAGCTTTCTTT
CASSNWGQGATEAFF
>TRBV6-2/TRBV6-3|TRBJ2-3|-|once
TGTGCCAGCAGTCTTCCCTTAGGGGGCACAGATACGCAGTATTTT
CASSLPLGGTDTQYF
>TRBV2|TRBJ1-5|-|-
TGTGCCAGCAGGGAACAGGGCTATCAGCCCCAGCATTTT
CASREQGYQPQHF
>TRBV5-5|TRBJ2-7|-|-
TGTGCCAGCAGCTTAGTTTGGAGCTCCTACGAGCAGTACTTC
CASSLVWSSYEQYF
>TRBV11-2|TRBJ2-7|-|-
TGTGCCAGCAGCGAGGGCATCGAGCAGTACTTC
CASSEGIEQYF
>TRBV18|TRBJ2-7|-|-
TGTGCCAGCTCACCTCAAAGGGGCGTAAGCGGGCGAACCTACGAGCAGTACTTC
CASSPQRGVSGRTYEQYF
>TRBV19|TRBJ2-3|-|-
TGTGCCAGTAGGGACAGCAGGGTCCAAGATACGCAGTATTTT
CASRDSRVQDTQYF
>TRBV9|TRBJ2-1|TRBD1|-
TGTGCCAGCAGCGGTGGACAGGGGGACACCTACAATGAGCAGTTCTTC
CASSGGQGDTYNEQFF
>TRBV4-3|TRBJ1-2|TRBD1|-
TGCGCCAGCAGCCAGCTCACCGGGACAGATTTAAACTATGGCTACACCTTC
CASSQLTGTDLNYGYTF
>TRBV5-1|TRBJ2-1|TRBD2|-
TGCGCCAGCAGCTTGAGCGGGGGGGCTTATGAGCAGTTCTTC
CASSLSGGAYEQFF
>TRBV21-1|TRBJ1-5|-|-
TGTGCCAGCAGCAATCCGCGAGGGCCTAGCTTTTATAGCAATCAGCCCCAGCATTTT
CASSNPRGPSFYSNQPQHF
>TRBV5-1|TRBJ2-7|-|-
TGCGCCAGCAGCTTCCAACCTCCCGGGGGCGAGCAGTACTTC
CASSFQPPGGEQYF
>TRBV7-2|TRBJ2-1|TRBD2|-
TGTGCCAGCAGCTCCTTAGGGCTAGCGGGGGGGCTTCAGTTCTTC
CASSSLGLAGGLQFF
>TRBV6-6|TRBJ1-2|TRBD1|-
TGTGCCAGCAGTCCCTCGGGACAGGGCGTCCGCGTGCATGGCTACACCTTC
CASSPSGQGVRVHGYTF
>TRBV3-1/TRBV3-2|TRBJ1-2|-|-
TGTGCCAGCAGCCAAGTAGCCGCCGGGATCCGCTATGGCTACACCTTC
CASSQVAAGIRYGYTF
>TRBV19|TRBJ2-7|TRBD1|-
TGTGCCAGTAGTATGACGGGACAGGGAGTGCGCGAGCAGTACTTC
CASSMTGQGVREQYF
>TRBV19|TRBJ1-5|-|-
TGTGCCAGTAGACCCCGGGATCGGGGGAGGAATCAGCCCCAGCATTTT
CASRPRDRGRNQPQHF
>TRBV5-4|TRBJ2-2|TRBD1|-
TGTGCCAGCAGCTTCGGACAGGTCGGGGAGCTGTTTTTT
CASSFGQVGELFF
>TRBV5-6|TRBJ2-3|TRBD2|-
TGTGCCAGCAGCGGAGTAGCGGGGGCCCCCACAGATACGCAGTATTTT
CASSGVAGAPTDTQYF
>TRBV7-9|TRBJ1-4|-|-
TGTGCCAGCAGCCAGTGGGGATGGGAGGATGAAAAACTGTTTTTT
CASSQWGWEDEKLFF
>TRBV12-3/TRBV12-4|TRBJ1-2|TRBD1|-
TGTGCCAGCAGATTGACAGGGTCCAATGGCTACACCTTC
CASRLTGSNGYTF